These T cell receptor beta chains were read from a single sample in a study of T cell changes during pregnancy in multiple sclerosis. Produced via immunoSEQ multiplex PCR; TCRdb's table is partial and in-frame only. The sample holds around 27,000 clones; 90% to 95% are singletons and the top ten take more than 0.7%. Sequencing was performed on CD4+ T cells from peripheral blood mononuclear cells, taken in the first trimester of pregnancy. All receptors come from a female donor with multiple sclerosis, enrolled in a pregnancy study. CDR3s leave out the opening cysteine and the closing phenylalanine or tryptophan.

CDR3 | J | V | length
ASSKRAGDGYT | TRBJ1-2 | TRBV2 | 11
ASSGTGVQF | TRBJ2-1 | TRBV6-6 | 9
ASSPPPEGREKLF | TRBJ1-4 | TRBV18 | 13
ASSQGGTSLQETQY | TRBJ2-5 | TRBV4-3 | 14
ASLPSEGTSSYEQY | TRBJ2-7 | TRBV28 | 14
SVKGGHLSGANVLT | TRBJ2-6 | TRBV29-1 | 14
ASSPRDPAYEQY | TRBJ2-7 | TRBV7-9 | 12
ASSLGGANTGELF | TRBJ2-2 | TRBV28 | 13
ASSPSGTSARSYEQY | TRBJ2-7 | TRBV7-7 | 15
ASSPFVQTNTEAF | TRBJ1-1 | TRBV27 | 13
ASSEGVGPREAF | TRBJ1-1 | TRBV28 | 12
ASAALSQETQY | TRBJ2-5 | TRBV5-1 | 11
AISAFGQVSSGNTIY | TRBJ1-3 | TRBV10-3 | 15
ASSLYDREKVGT | TRBJ1-2 | TRBV5-6 | 12
ASSIARRGLVTDTQY | TRBJ2-3 | TRBV19 | 15
ASSLAPAWEDYGYT | TRBJ1-2 | TRBV7-2 | 14
ATSRFGGFFQAF | TRBJ1-1 | TRBV15 | 12
ASSGLADSYEQY | TRBJ2-7 | TRBV6-1 | 12
ASSVQGVNTEAF | TRBJ1-1 | TRBV2 | 12
ASSPLLNTEAF | TRBJ1-1 | TRBV7-2 | 11
ASSLRTGEETQY | TRBJ2-5 | TRBV4-1 | 12
SVGETGPNTEAF | TRBJ1-1 | TRBV29-1 | 12
ASSLVGGDYGYT | TRBJ1-2 | TRBV7-2 | 12
AAGVISGANVLT | TRBJ2-6 | TRBV5-6 | 12
ASSQARADTQY | TRBJ2-3 | TRBV14 | 11
ASSMTAYEQY | TRBJ2-7 | TRBV18 | 10
ASTRDSYQPQH | TRBJ1-5 | TRBV6-6 | 11
ASSFGVQAGKETQY | TRBJ2-5 | TRBV7-9 | 14
ASSPRDSLATTNEKLF | TRBJ1-4 | TRBV14 | 16
ASSLRTRASGGDQETQY | TRBJ2-5 | TRBV4-2 | 17
ASSAINSPLH | TRBJ1-6 | TRBV4-1 | 10
ASSPRRTSPLH | TRBJ1-6 | TRBV7-2 | 11
ASRRTSNTGELF | TRBJ2-2 | TRBV2 | 12
AWTTSIGELF | TRBJ2-2 | TRBV30 | 10
ASSGQATDTQY | TRBJ2-3 | TRBV2 | 11
ASSYAGAHNSPLH | TRBJ1-6 | TRBV6-5 | 13
ASSVAGQGNTIY | TRBJ1-3 | TRBV9 | 12
ASSLFPGEGYT | TRBJ1-2 | TRBV5-1 | 11
AISGTQGAEQF | TRBJ2-1 | TRBV10-3 | 11
ASSPGQFTYGYT | TRBJ1-2 | TRBV5-1 | 12
ASRNRSSNYGYT | TRBJ1-2 | TRBV2 | 12
ASSLDRTGKETQY | TRBJ2-5 | TRBV5-8 | 13
ASSLGTTSVGSPETQY | TRBJ2-5 | TRBV5-1 | 16
AWSGPTSGGTQETQY | TRBJ2-5 | TRBV30 | 15
ATSRDRGLYEQY | TRBJ2-7 | TRBV15 | 12
ASSLGSGGYNEQF | TRBJ2-1 | TRBV11-2 | 13
ASRGQLYNEQF | TRBJ2-1 | TRBV28 | 11
ASRTTGGYT | TRBJ1-2 | TRBV7-9 | 9
ASSSRTVRGDTQY | TRBJ2-3 | TRBV5-1 | 13
AWSVGPGQPQH | TRBJ1-5 | TRBV30 | 11